There are a few counts of the clone carrying this T cell receptor beta chain. CDR3 length: 11 amino acids. Trimming took 5 bases from V and 6 from J, leaving 8 bases between them. Germline V gives CDR1 SGHTA, CDR2 FQGNSA. These data are taken from a study of identical twins. Unique molecular identifiers were present on the cDNA, which also gained a universal primer site by template switching. MiXCR, run by TCRdb on the 5' RACE reads, gives a single entry per CDR3 protein. Here the sample spans 600,000 to 700,000 distinct CDR3 sequences, around 21% being singletons. In addition, the sample was reused for a study of T cells expressing NK-cell markers. That source adds: Sorting in several experiments was restricted by an anti-gamma-delta TCR antibody to alpha-beta TCR T cells. In a few donors, dominant clonotypes made up about 28.3-60.1% of CD3+CD56-NKG2C+ cells. The study did not resolve the HCMV specificity of expanded NKG2C+ T cell clones.

The source of this sequence is a woman aged 18 to 35 in good health. This rearrangement joins TRBV7-2 to TRBJ2-7; D gene uncertain. Sequencing was carried out using PBMCs. The CDR3 nucleotides read TGTGCCAGCAGCCTCCAGTCCGAGCAGTACTTC. This encodes CASSLQSEQYF.